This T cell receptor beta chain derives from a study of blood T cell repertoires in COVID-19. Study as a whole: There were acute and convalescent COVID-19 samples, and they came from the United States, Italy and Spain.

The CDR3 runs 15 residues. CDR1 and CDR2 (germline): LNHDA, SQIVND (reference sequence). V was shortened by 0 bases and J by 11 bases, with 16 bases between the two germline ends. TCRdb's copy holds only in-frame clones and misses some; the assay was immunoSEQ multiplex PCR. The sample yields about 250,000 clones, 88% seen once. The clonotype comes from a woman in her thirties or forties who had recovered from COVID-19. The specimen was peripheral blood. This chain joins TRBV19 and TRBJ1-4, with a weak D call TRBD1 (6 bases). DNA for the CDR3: TGTGCCAGTAGTATAGATCTGAGGGCAGGGGACAAACTGTTTTTT. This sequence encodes CASSIDLRAGDKLFF.